This passage covers 2 T cell receptor beta chains from one sample sequenced in a study of graft-versus-host responses after intestinal transplantation. Here immunoSEQ multiplex PCR was the method, and the copy in TCRdb shows in-frame clones only, minus some. This table has around 92,000 clones, around 86% appearing once. This specimen was PBMCs, taken 255 days after intestinal transplant. The receptor set was obtained from a human patient who received an intestinal transplant, so some T cells may come from the graft donor.

The chain combines TRBV5-6 with TRBJ1-5; D gene unclear. Looked up from germline, CDR1 is SGHDT and CDR2 is YYEEEE. V was clipped by 0 bases and J by 5 bases, with 12 bases between them. This CDR3 contains 15 residues. This chain's CDR3 is CASSLASLVHQPQHF. As DNA, the CDR3 is TGTGCCAGCAGCTTGGCCAGCCTAGTCCATCAGCCCCAGCATTTT. The full variable domain, in which reference TRBV5-6 and TRBJ1-5 provide the parts outside the CDR3, is DAGVTQSPTHLIKTRGQQVTLRCSPKSGHDTVSWYQQALGQGPQFIFQYYEEEERQRGNFPDRFSGHQFPNYSSELNVNALLLGDSALYLCASSLASLVHQPQHFGDGTRLSIL.

This clone has just one count. The chain recombines TRBV7-2 with TRBJ1-5, with TRBD1 as a possible D gene (5 bases). The V gene lost 3 bases and the J gene lost 1 base, with 7 bases spanning the gap. The length of the CDR3 is 14 residues. Germline assignment: CDR1 SGHTA and CDR2 FQGNSA. CDR3 in DNA: TGTGCCAGCAGCTTGGGGGTAAGCAATCAGCCCCAGCATTTT. This sequence encodes CASSLGVSNQPQHF.